This is a list of T cell receptor beta chains from one sample in a study of blood T cells in healthy people across ages. TCRdb passed the 5' RACE reads through MiXCR, listing each CDR3 protein once. Altogether roughly 790,000 distinct CDR3 sequences are present, 43% being singletons, with the ten largest covering 20% to 25%. The specimen sequenced was blood. The receptors stem from a woman aged 55 to 70 in good health. Both conserved end residues are part of each CDR3. The order of the fields is D gene, CDR3 length, J gene, clone size, V gene, CDR3 protein, CDR3 DNA. D genes are given only for firm matches. Rows may omit the clone size; those that give it use once, few, many or a size class.

-	14	TRBJ1-5	-	TRBV6-1	CASKRTESNQPQHF	TGTGCCAGCAAAAGGACAGAAAGCAATCAGCCCCAGCATTTT
-	16	TRBJ2-5	-	TRBV6-6	CASSYSLGGREETQYF	TGTGCCAGCAGTTACTCCCTCGGGGGGCGAGAAGAGACCCAGTACTTC
TRBD1	15	TRBJ2-2	few	TRBV7-3	CASSPDRGRTGELFF	TGTGCCAGCAGCCCCGACAGGGGGCGAACCGGGGAGCTGTTTTTT
-	15	TRBJ2-3	-	TRBV7-7	CASSLSPSGTDTQYF	TGTGCCAGCTCCCTTTCTCCGAGTGGCACAGATACGCAGTATTTT
-	15	TRBJ1-1	few	TRBV3-1	CASSQGLRSGTEAFF	TGTGCCAGCAGCCAAGGCCTACGGAGCGGGACTGAAGCTTTCTTT
-	12	TRBJ2-7	many	TRBV6-1	CASTLGLFEQYF	TGTGCCAGCACGTTGGGGTTGTTCGAGCAGTACTTC
-	17	TRBJ2-3	-	TRBV7-9	CASSLGFSDYGSSTQYF	TGTGCCAGCAGCTTGGGGTTCTCGGACTATGGGAGTAGTACGCAGTATTTT
-	13	TRBJ2-4	-	TRBV28	CASTGATKNIQYF	TGTGCCAGCACGGGGGCCACCAAAAACATTCAGTACTTC
TRBD2	19	TRBJ2-3	few	TRBV6-1	CASRTGLAGGRVWTDTQYF	TGTGCCAGCAGAACGGGACTAGCGGGAGGGAGAGTATGGACAGATACGCAGTATTTT
-	11	TRBJ1-2	once	TRBV30	CAREGGDGYTF	TGTGCGAGGGAGGGAGGAGATGGCTACACCTTC
-	15	TRBJ2-5	few	TRBV9	CASSVTPTRQETQYF	TGTGCCAGCAGCGTAACCCCGACAAGACAAGAGACCCAGTACTTC
-	17	TRBJ2-6	-	TRBV6-5	CASSSQDGRVGANVLTF	TGTGCCAGCAGTTCCCAGGACGGTCGAGTTGGGGCCAACGTCCTGACTTTC
TRBD1	16	TRBJ1-1	few	TRBV7-9	CASSLDGTGGNTEAFF	TGTGCCAGCAGCTTAGACGGGACAGGGGGGAACACTGAAGCTTTCTTT
TRBD1	15	TRBJ2-7	few	TRBV12-3/TRBV12-4	CASRPGTGKFHEQYF	TGTGCCAGCAGGCCGGGGACAGGTAAATTCCACGAGCAGTACTTC
TRBD2	16	TRBJ2-7	few	TRBV10-3	CAISTALAGDSYEQYF	TGTGCCATCAGTACCGCACTAGCGGGGGACTCCTACGAGCAGTACTTC
-	16	TRBJ2-3	few	TRBV9	CASSVMSFGETDTQYF	TGTGCCAGCAGCGTGATGTCGTTCGGGGAAACAGATACGCAGTATTTT
TRBD1	14	TRBJ2-3	-	TRBV5-1	CASSAGQGLHTQYF	TGCGCCAGCAGCGCGGGACAGGGTCTGCATACGCAGTATTTT
TRBD1	19	TRBJ1-2	-	TRBV4-2	CASSQRGDRGKGPENGYTF	TGTGCCAGCAGCCAAAGAGGAGACAGGGGGAAGGGACCGGAGAATGGCTACACCTTC
-	14	TRBJ1-2	-	TRBV27	CASSLLGGSDGYTF	TGTGCCAGCAGTTTATTAGGCGGTTCTGATGGCTACACCTTC
-	11	TRBJ2-7	few	TRBV20-1	CSAIETYEQYF	TGCAGTGCAATCGAGACCTACGAGCAGTACTTC
-	16	TRBJ2-7	-	TRBV7-9	CASSLAAPGESNEQYF	TGTGCCAGCAGCTTAGCGGCGCCAGGAGAAAGCAATGAGCAGTACTTC
TRBD2	16	TRBJ2-1	-	TRBV6-2/TRBV6-3	CASSYSSGGAYNEQFF	TGTGCCAGCAGTTACTCTAGCGGGGGGGCCTACAATGAGCAGTTCTTC
-	15	TRBJ2-6	few	TRBV5-1	CASSSDYPGANVLTF	TGCGCCAGCAGCTCAGACTACCCCGGGGCCAACGTCCTGACTTTC
-	16	TRBJ2-5	-	TRBV6-1	CASSLASGGGQETQYF	TGTGCCAGCAGTCTGGCTAGCGGAGGGGGCCAAGAGACCCAGTACTTC
-	17	TRBJ2-6	-	TRBV28	CTSSTTFTAAGANVLTF	TGTACCAGCAGCACTACCTTCACAGCGGCTGGGGCCAACGTCCTGACTTTC
-	12	TRBJ1-2	-	TRBV7-4	CASSAGSADYTF	TGTGCCAGCAGCGCGGGGTCCGCCGACTACACCTTC
-	16	TRBJ2-2	-	TRBV6-1	CASSEEQGRATGELFF	TGTGCCAGCAGTGAAGAGCAGGGGCGCGCCACCGGGGAGCTGTTTTTT
TRBD2	14	TRBJ2-1	few	TRBV20-1	CSAKLAVLYNEQFF	TGCAGTGCAAAACTAGCGGTACTCTACAATGAGCAGTTCTTC
TRBD1	13	TRBJ1-5	-	TRBV29-1	CSVEEGQGAPQHF	TGCAGCGTTGAAGAGGGACAGGGTGCGCCCCAGCATTTT
-	15	TRBJ1-2	once	TRBV12-3/TRBV12-4	CASSLDGTHGDGYTF	TGTGCCAGCAGCCTAGACGGGACCCACGGCGATGGCTACACCTTC
-	13	TRBJ2-7	-	TRBV10-3	CAISESRGHEQYF	TGTGCCATCAGTGAGTCGCGGGGGCACGAGCAGTACTTC
TRBD2	16	TRBJ2-5	-	TRBV6-1	CASSELGGGPQETQYF	TGTGCCAGCAGTGAACTTGGCGGGGGGCCACAAGAGACCCAGTACTTC
-	13	TRBJ2-1	-	TRBV27	CASITSLGNEQFF	TGTGCCAGCATTACTTCCCTGGGGAATGAGCAGTTCTTC
TRBD1	13	TRBJ1-1	-	TRBV29-1	CSVGGQGIPEAFF	TGCAGCGTGGGGGGACAGGGGATCCCTGAAGCTTTCTTT
-	13	TRBJ2-3	-	TRBV3-1	CASSQVDIGVWYF	TGTGCCAGCAGCCAAGTTGATATCGGGGTCTGGTATTTT
TRBD2	20	TRBJ2-5	few	TRBV20-1	CSARDRRGLAGGPFRETQYF	TGCAGTGCTAGAGATAGGCGGGGACTAGCGGGGGGGCCTTTCCGAGAGACCCAGTACTTC
-	14	TRBJ1-6	few	TRBV7-2	CASSFKGTNSPLHF	TGTGCCAGCAGCTTTAAGGGAACTAATTCACCCCTCCACTTT
TRBD1	22	TRBJ2-7	-	TRBV29-1	CSVEELGFRGGECHQTNYEQYF	TGCAGCGTTGAAGAGTTGGGATTTCGAGGGGGCGAATGTCACCAAACTAACTACGAGCAGTACTTC
-	13	TRBJ2-1	once	TRBV9	CASSAQRSNKQFF	TGTGCCAGCAGCGCCCAGCGAAGCAATAAGCAGTTCTTC
-	15	TRBJ2-5	-	TRBV12-3/TRBV12-4	CASSLGDSQSETQYF	TGTGCCAGCAGTTTGGGAGACTCCCAGTCGGAGACCCAGTACTTC
TRBD2	16	TRBJ2-3	few	TRBV6-5	CASYTGASGGSDTQYF	TGTGCCAGCTACACAGGGGCTAGCGGGGGGTCAGATACGCAGTATTTT
TRBD2	17	TRBJ2-5	-	TRBV12-5	CASDPKGGGESLNEQYF	TGTGCTAGCGACCCAAAAGGTGGGGGGGAGTCATTGAATGAGCAGTACTTC
-	12	TRBJ2-3	many	TRBV29-1	CSVAEDGDTQYF	TGCAGCGTTGCGGAGGATGGAGATACGCAGTATTTT
TRBD1	12	TRBJ2-7	few	TRBV11-1	CASSLADREKYF	TGTGCCAGCAGCTTAGCGGACAGGGAAAAGTACTTC
-	21	TRBJ2-6	-	TRBV21-1	CASSSKGSTGGVGSGANVLTF	-